This T cell receptor (beta chain) was found in a study of shared clonotypes between healthy human individuals (dated by TCRdb to the early 2020s). About the study as a whole: The cohort comprised two women and a few men aged 18 to 49 years. Different laboratories and diverse techniques were used to prepare libraries and sequence TCR repertoires, to increase sequencing depth and limit assay-specific biases. To estimate repertoire size and how much clonotype sharing occurs between individuals, the study deeply sequenced the blood TCR repertoires of about 5 healthy adults. For each donor, CD4 naive and CD4 memory were each run on three plates, CD8 naive on two plates, and CD8 memory on one plate. Per donor, leukapheresis produced somewhere between about 0.94 and 9 billion PBMCs.

Study-level results and caveats: Because the study included a small number of donors, the genetic and exposure-history diversity represented was limited. Sampling was limited to blood, and TCR repertoires in tissue likely differ from TCR repertoires in blood. Pairwise subsampling indicated that sequencing depth was expected to affect the degree of clonotype sharing among donors. Estimated clonotype richness was generally larger for naive than for memory subsets. Higher generation probabilities were observed for clonotypes shared by all four sorted-subset donors than for non-shared clonotypes. Across a handful of donors, 4.5% to 6.5% of naive CD4, roughly 3.8% of naive CD8, approximately 2.5% of memory CD4, and approximately 0.42% of memory CD8 clonotypes were shared. Rarefaction of sorted-subset datasets indicated incomplete sequencing despite the large sequencing depth.

The donors were healthy, HIV-negative adults with no recently reported acute infections or vaccinations. All donors were Caucasian adults living in Nashville, Tennessee, USA. CD4+ T cells were enriched through magnetic negative selection, after which naive cells were positively selected on CD45RA and the remaining negative fraction served as the memory subset. Blood was collected by leukapheresis, and PBMCs were isolated by Ficoll-Histopaque density gradient centrifugation and then cryopreserved in liquid nitrogen vapor phase. Analytical flow cytometry was used to check the purity and quantity of each magnetically sorted T cell population. Genomic DNA was isolated from every sorted fraction and measured by UV absorbance on a Nanodrop 2000c. Using the deep immunoSEQ assay, multiplex PCR amplified TCR CDR3 regions from genomic DNA. For each cell subset, the extracted genomic DNA was distributed evenly across all wells of several immunoSEQ 96-well plates, and each plate served as one replicate. For sorted subsets, each replicate PCR was loaded with 200 ng genomic DNA, equivalent to 30,000 or so T cell genomes. The purified libraries were quantified using a Qubit 3.0 fluorometer, sized with a Bioanalyzer 2100, and then quantified again using the KAPA Library Quantification kit. Every immunoSEQ 96-well plate was sequenced on a separate single-read 150-cycle Illumina NextSeq 550 flow cell. Concerning the study's data processing: Because the immunoSEQ output included only junctional sequences and no quality scores, the filtering could not be the same as the filtering used for full-length reads. To assign V/J genes and CDR3, sequences were annotated using PyIR, a Python wrapper for IgBLAST v1.9, with IMGT germline references. Reads with weak V/J assignments (E-value above 1e-6), missing CDR3, stop codons, out-of-frame junctions, or ambiguous translated residues were removed. V3J clonotypes were defined by identical inferred V gene, J gene, and CDR3 amino acid sequence. To compute the percentage overlap between repertoires, the number of shared unique clonotypes was divided by the size of the smaller repertoire. Three approaches were used to assess repertoire richness: RTK rarefaction, the Chao1 estimator, and Recon v2.1 estimates of unobserved clonotypes. Generation probabilities for all TCRbeta clonotypes obtained by the gDNA method from a few donors were computed using OLGA. The table was pulled from immuneACCESS by TCRdb, which kept in-frame rearrangements only. Such tables lose some clones; where checked, under half of the loss comes from unresolved V genes, and the rest has no known cause. V, J and clone size derive from that table, while D and trimming were established from the DNA sequence. The sample table holds approximately 2.5 million clones, of which approximately 94% were seen once. The top ten hold under 0.15% of the sample.

V loses 6 bases at its end and J loses 4 bases; junction bases beyond the gene matches: 6. The CDR3 goes from the cysteine to the phenylalanine over 14 residues. Kept here is only the CDR3 DNA, which spans 42 bases and is read in frame from base 1. Per the germline V gene, KGHSH is the CDR1 and LQKENI is the CDR2. About this clone: There is no known antigen for this receptor. Base qualities were left out, and no much larger clone turns up one base away.

The V and J segments used are TRBV18 and TRBJ2-7; 10 nucleotides in the junction match TRBD2. The sequence derives from a man in his late teens or twenties in good health. Sequenced: naive CD4+ T cells sorted from blood. Explained via the paper, the cell subset or site label denotes: CD45RA+ positively selected. The CDR3 region has the sequence CASSNKREGYEQYF. The nucleotide sequence is given as TGTGCCAGCTCCAATAAGCGGGAGGGGTACGAGCAGTACTTC.